The present entry profiles one T cell receptor (beta chain) with its context. This clonotype was picked up a small number of times. Its antigen target is currently unknown. Qualities for individual bases were not recorded, and no much larger clone is one base off. These data originate in a study of T cell repertoires in cytomegalovirus infection (dated by TCRdb to 2018 to 2020). Study-wide context: Alongside well-studied HLA-B-restricted epitopes, the peptide stimulations were aimed at recently identified HLA-C-restricted CMV epitopes, whose presentation resists viral immunomodulation. Donor HLA type was relevant to the analysis, because carriage of CMV infection together with the matching HLA type was indicated by public TCR beta signatures. General conclusions and limits of the study: The ex vivo response was dominated by HLA-C-restricted CMV-specific TCR beta clonotypes, which also provided the single most frequent clonotype in two of eight donors. Cumulative frequency of public TCR beta family members discriminated carriers of CMV infection plus the relevant HLA type in this cohort and an independent approximately 350-donor cohort.

The treatment or condition label on this specimen signifies: in vitro stimulation with specific CMV peptide epitopes to enrich CMV-specific T cells. V and J are trimmed by 4 bases and 0 bases, and the gene matches miss 4 bases of the junction. The cysteine opens and the phenylalanine closes a CDR3 of 16 amino acids. Only the CDR3 portion is preserved as DNA: 48 bases, with reading frame beginning at the first base. Looking up the germline V gene yields CDR1 SGHTA and CDR2 FQGNSA. Sequencing was performed on an Illumina HiSeq 1500. TCRdb applied fastp at Q25 and MiXCR to the public reads, then kept only in-frame beta chains. Every CDR3 protein is listed once, alongside the most common genes and DNA of its rows. Present in this sample are roughly 180,000 distinct CDR3 sequences, roughly 21% of which were seen just once. The ten biggest clones cover roughly 25% of the sample.

The chain couples TRBV7-2 to TRBJ2-2, with 8 middle bases fitting TRBD1. The sequence was collected from a human donor in good health (CMV status not recorded). Some clones in this sample may be carry-over from other donors' samples. This specimen consisted of CD8+ T cells from cultured PBMCs, obtained from culture after CMV antigen stimulation. In nucleotide form, the sequence is TGTGCCAGCAGCTCACAGGGGGTGTCGAACACCGGGGAGCTGTTTTTT. This codes for CASSSQGVSNTGELFF.